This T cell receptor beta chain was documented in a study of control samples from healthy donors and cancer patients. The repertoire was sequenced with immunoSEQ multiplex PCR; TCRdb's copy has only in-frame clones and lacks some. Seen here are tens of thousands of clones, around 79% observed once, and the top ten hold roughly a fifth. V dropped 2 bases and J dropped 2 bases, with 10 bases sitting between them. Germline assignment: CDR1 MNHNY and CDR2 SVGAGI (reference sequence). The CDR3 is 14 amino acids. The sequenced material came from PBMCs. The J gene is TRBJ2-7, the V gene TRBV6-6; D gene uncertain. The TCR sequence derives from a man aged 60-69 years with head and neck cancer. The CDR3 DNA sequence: TGTGCCAGCAGTTACCCCGCGGAGACCTACGAGCAGTACTTC. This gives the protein CASSYPAETYEQYF.